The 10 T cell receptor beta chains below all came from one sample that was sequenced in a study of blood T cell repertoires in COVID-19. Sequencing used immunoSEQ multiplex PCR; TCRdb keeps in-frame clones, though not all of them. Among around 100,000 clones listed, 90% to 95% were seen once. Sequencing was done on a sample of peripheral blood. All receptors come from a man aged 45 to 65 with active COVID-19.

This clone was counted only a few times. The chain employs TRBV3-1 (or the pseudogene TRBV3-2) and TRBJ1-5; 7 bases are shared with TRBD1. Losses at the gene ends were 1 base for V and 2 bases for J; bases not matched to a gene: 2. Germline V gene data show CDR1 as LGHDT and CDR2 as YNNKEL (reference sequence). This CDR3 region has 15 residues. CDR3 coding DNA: TGTGCCAGCAGCCAAGGCAGGGGGGGCAATCAGCCCCAGCATTTT. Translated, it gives CASSQGRGGNQPQHF.

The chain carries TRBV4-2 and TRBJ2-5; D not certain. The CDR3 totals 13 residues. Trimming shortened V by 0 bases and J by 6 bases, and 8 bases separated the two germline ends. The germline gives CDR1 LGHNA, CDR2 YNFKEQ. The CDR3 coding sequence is TGTGCCAGCAGCCAAGAGCGGAGTCAGACCCAGTACTTC. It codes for CASSQERSQTQYF.

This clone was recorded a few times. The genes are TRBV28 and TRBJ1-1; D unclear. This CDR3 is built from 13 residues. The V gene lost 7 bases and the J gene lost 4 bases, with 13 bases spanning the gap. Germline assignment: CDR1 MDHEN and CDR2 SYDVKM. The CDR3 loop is CASTIPPVTEAFF. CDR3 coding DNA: TGTGCCAGCACTATCCCCCCGGTCACTGAAGCTTTCTTT.

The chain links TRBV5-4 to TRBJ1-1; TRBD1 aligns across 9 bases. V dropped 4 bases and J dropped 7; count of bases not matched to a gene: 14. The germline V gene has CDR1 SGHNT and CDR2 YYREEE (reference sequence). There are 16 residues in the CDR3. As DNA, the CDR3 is TGTGCCAGCAGCATAGCCGGGACAGGGATTAGGGATGAAGCTTTCTTT. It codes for CASSIAGTGIRDEAFF.

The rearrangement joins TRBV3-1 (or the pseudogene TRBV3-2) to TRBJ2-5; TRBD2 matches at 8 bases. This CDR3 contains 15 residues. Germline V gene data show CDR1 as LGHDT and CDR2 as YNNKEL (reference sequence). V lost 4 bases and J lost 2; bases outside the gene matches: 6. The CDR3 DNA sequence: TGTGCCAGCAGCCCGGGAGGGACTAGACAAGAGACCCAGTACTTC. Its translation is CASSPGGTRQETQYF.

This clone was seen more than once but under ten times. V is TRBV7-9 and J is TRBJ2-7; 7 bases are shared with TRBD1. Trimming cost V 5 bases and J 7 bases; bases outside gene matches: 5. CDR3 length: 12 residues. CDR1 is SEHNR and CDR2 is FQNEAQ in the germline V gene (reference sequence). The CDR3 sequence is CASSPQGSEQYF. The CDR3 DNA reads TGTGCCAGCAGCCCACAGGGGAGTGAGCAGTACTTC.

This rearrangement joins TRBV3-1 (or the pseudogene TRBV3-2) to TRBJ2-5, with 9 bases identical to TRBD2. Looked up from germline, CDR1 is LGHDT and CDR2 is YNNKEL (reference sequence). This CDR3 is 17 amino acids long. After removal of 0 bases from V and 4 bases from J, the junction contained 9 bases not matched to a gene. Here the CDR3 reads CASSQEVGAGGSETQYF. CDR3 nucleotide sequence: TGTGCCAGCAGCCAAGAGGTGGGAGCGGGGGGTTCAGAGACCCAGTACTTC.

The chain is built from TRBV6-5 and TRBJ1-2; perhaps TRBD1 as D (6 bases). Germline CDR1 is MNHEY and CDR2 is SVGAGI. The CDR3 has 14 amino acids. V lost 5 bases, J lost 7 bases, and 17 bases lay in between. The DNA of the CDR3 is TGTGCCAGCAGTAGGACTTCAGGGGAATCTGGCTACACCTTC. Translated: CASSRTSGESGYTF.

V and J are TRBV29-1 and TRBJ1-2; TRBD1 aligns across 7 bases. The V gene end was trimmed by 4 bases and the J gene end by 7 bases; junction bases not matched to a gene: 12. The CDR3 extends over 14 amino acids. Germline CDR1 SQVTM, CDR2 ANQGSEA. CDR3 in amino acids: CSVGGQTLSGGYTF. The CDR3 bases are TGCAGCGTTGGGGGACAGACCCTGTCGGGTGGCTACACCTTC. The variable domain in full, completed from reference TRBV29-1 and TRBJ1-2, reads SAVISQKPSRDICQRGTSLTIQCQVDSQVTMMFWYRQQPGQSLTLIATANQGSEATYESGFVIDKFPISRPNLTFSTLTVSNMSPEDSSIYLCSVGGQTLSGGYTFGSGTRLTVV.

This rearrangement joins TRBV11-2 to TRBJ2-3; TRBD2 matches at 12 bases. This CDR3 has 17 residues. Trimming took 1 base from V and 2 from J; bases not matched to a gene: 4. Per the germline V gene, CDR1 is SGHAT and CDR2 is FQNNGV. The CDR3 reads CASSLGLAGGVTDTQYF. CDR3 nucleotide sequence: TGTGCCAGCAGCTTAGGGCTAGCGGGGGGGGTCACAGATACGCAGTATTTT.